Included here is one T cell receptor beta chain sequence, with context. The antigen this receptor binds is unknown. No qualities accompany the bases; no much larger clone lies one base away. Library prep was done by RT-PCR. Sequencing relied on an Illumina HiSeq 2500. TCRdb reanalyzed the raw reads on its own, using fastp at Q25 for trimming and MiXCR for clone calling, and kept in-frame beta chains. Every CDR3 protein is listed once, alongside the most common genes and DNA of its rows. The sample table lists 550,000 to 650,000 distinct CDR3 sequences, approximately 12% of them with a count of one. The top ten clones comprise roughly a tenth of the sample. The sample comes from a study of response to subunit inactivated influenza vaccine (dated by TCRdb to about 2018). Concerning the study at large: To follow how T cells responded to a trivalent subunit inactivated influenza vaccine, the researchers relied on deep quantitative profiling of the T cell receptor repertoire. Broader findings and caveats from the paper: The authors suggested that each seasonal influenza vaccination may recruit only a limited number of new T cells.

The junction shows trimming of 10 bases on V and 0 bases on J, plus 16 bases between the germline ends. Sequences SGHTA (CDR1) and FQGNSA (CDR2) are obtained from the germline V gene. Inclusive of the bounding cysteine and phenylalanine, the CDR3 is 16 residues long. Solely the CDR3 DNA is kept, with 48 bases framed from the first base. The source was PBMCs from blood, collected on the day of vaccination. The sequence was collected from a man over 45 who received an inactivated influenza vaccine. Donor details come from another sample of the same person, matched by shared clones. The V and J segments used are TRBV7-2 and TRBJ2-6; tentative D gene TRBD1, with 7 bases matching. The CDR3 region has the sequence CATSQGGISGANVLTF. The nucleotide sequence reads TGTGCCACCAGTCAGGGGGGAATCTCTGGGGCCAACGTCCTGACTTTC.